Listed here are 14 T cell receptor beta chains from one sample, sequenced in a study of blood T cells in healthy people across ages. A J-beta primer mix and a sample-barcoded 5' primer were used in a second PCR of about 7 to 12 cycles. A single record per CDR3 protein comes from TCRdb applying MiXCR to the 5' RACE reads. The table records about 2 million distinct CDR3 sequences, approximately 50% of them present only once. Sequenced material: blood. The source is a woman aged 35 to 49 in good health.

The chain has TRBV4-3 and TRBJ2-7; 13 nucleotides match TRBD2. TRBJ2-5 explains the end of the DNA better; the J call may be wrong. The CDR3 extends over 17 amino acids. Germline values: CDR1 LGHNA, CDR2 YSLEER. As DNA, the CDR3 is TGCGCCAGCAGCGCAATACTAGCGGGGGGGCCTGAAGAGACCCAGTACTTC. Protein product: CASSAILAGGPEETQYF.

J is TRBJ2-5 and V is TRBV20-1; 8 bases are shared with TRBD2. There are 13 residues in the CDR3. The germline CDR1 and CDR2 sequences are DFQATT and SNEGSKA (reference sequence). V gave up 3 bases and J gave up 4 bases; unmatched junction bases: 4. The CDR3: CSASGGAAETQYF. In nucleotides, the CDR3 is TGCAGTGCTAGCGGGGGGGCTGCAGAGACCCAGTACTTC.

The J gene is TRBJ2-7, the V gene TRBV24-1; D is uncertain. Trimming pared 4 bases from V and 4 bases from J, leaving 10 bases between. Germline CDR1 reads KGHDR; CDR2 reads SFDVKD. This CDR3 has 13 residues. The DNA of the CDR3 is TGTGCCACCAGTGACAGTCTAATTTACGAGCAGTACTTC. It codes for CATSDSLIYEQYF.

The CDR3 sequence is CASSQDTAGGLQETQYF. The CDR3 nucleotides read TGCGCCAGCAGCCAAGATACAGCGGGGGGGCTCCAAGAGACCCAGTACTTC. The chain is built from TRBV4-3 and TRBJ2-5, with 10 nucleotides matching TRBD2. V shed 0 bases and J 1 base; nucleotides not matched to a gene: 5. In germline, CDR1 is LGHNA, CDR2 YSLEER. The CDR3 covers 17 residues.

The chain uses TRBV11-1 and TRBJ2-4; D uncertain. With 4 bases removed from V and 1 base from J, the gap between germline ends came to 8 bases. Germline values: CDR1 SGHAT, CDR2 FQDESV (reference sequence). This CDR3 region has 14 residues. CDR3 coding DNA: TGTGCCAGCAGCTCCACTTTTGCCAAAAACATTCAGTACTTC. Its protein product is CASSSTFAKNIQYF.

The V call is TRBV12-3 or TRBV12-4, the J call TRBJ2-4; D is unresolved. The CDR3 runs to 17 residues. The germline V and J ends were trimmed by 6 bases and 0 bases, with 18 bases remaining between them. CDR3 sequence: CASSPGVWVEAKNIQYF. The CDR3 DNA sequence: TGTGCCAGCAGCCCCGGCGTATGGGTAGAAGCCAAAAACATTCAGTACTTC.

The chain recombines TRBV27 with TRBJ2-5, with 7 bases identical to TRBD2. CDR1 is MNHEY and CDR2 is SMNVEV in the germline V gene (reference sequence). There are 14 residues in the CDR3. The junction had 6 bases not matched to a gene; V was cut back by 6 bases and J by 2 bases. CDR3 nucleotide sequence: TGTGCCAGCAGCACCTCACTAGCGCAAGAGACCCAGTACTTC. It encodes CASSTSLAQETQYF.

V usage is TRBV7-2 and J usage is TRBJ2-3; 11 bases align to TRBD2. This CDR3 contains 17 residues. Looked up from germline, CDR1 is SGHTA and CDR2 is FQGNSA. V trimming: 4 bases; J trimming: 7 bases; junction bases outside the gene matches: 13. The CDR3, as DNA: TGTGCCAGCAGCTCGGGGACTAGCGGCCACTCCAGATATACGCAGTATTTT. Translating gives CASSSGTSGHSRYTQYF.

In DNA, the CDR3 is TGTGCCAGCAGTTTAAGCAGGGGGCTCGCTGGGGCCAACGTCCTGACTTTC. Translated, it gives CASSLSRGLAGANVLTF. J is TRBJ2-6 and V is TRBV28; 8 bases are shared with TRBD1. This CDR3 comprises 17 residues. Looked up from germline, CDR1 is MDHEN and CDR2 is SYDVKM. J lost 2 bases, V lost 2 bases, and 5 bases had no gene match.

V and J are TRBV18 and TRBJ2-1, with D perhaps TRBD1 or TRBD2 (5 bases each). Per germline, CDR1 KGHSH and CDR2 LQKENI. Trimming cost V 5 bases and J 5 bases, with 16 bases left between them. The CDR3 extends over 15 amino acids. The CDR3 sequence: CASSSTKGTNNEQFF. In DNA form, the CDR3 reads TGTGCCAGCTCATCAACCAAAGGGACCAACAATGAGCAGTTCTTC.

The chain joins TRBV14 to TRBJ2-7; TRBD1 agrees at 8 bases. Germline V gives CDR1 SGHDN, CDR2 FVKESK. This CDR3 contains 15 residues. The V segment lost 0 bases and the J segment 1 base; nucleotides outside the gene matches: 2. The CDR3: CASSQENRGSYEQYF. In DNA form, the CDR3 reads TGTGCCAGCAGCCAAGAAAACAGGGGGTCCTACGAGCAGTACTTC.

This chain uses TRBV7-2 with TRBJ1-4; D perhaps matches TRBD1 (5 bases). The V gene lost 1 base and the J gene lost 7 bases, with 19 bases spanning the gap. CDR3 length: 17 residues. The germline CDR1 and CDR2 sequences are SGHTA and FQGNSA. The CDR3 region is CASSLVWGEGSGEKLFF. CDR3 DNA sequence: TGTGCCAGCAGCTTAGTTTGGGGGGAGGGGTCCGGTGAAAAACTGTTTTTT.

The rearrangement joins TRBV10-3 to TRBJ2-5; D unclear. The end of the DNA is better explained by TRBJ2-7, so the J call may be wrong. Germline CDR1 reads ENHRY; CDR2 reads SYGVKD. CDR3 length: 12 amino acids. The CDR3 region is CAISDLLSEQYF. The CDR3 coding sequence is TGTGCCATCAGCGACCTCCTGAGCGAGCAGTACTTC.

J is TRBJ2-5 and V is TRBV7-2; either TRBD1 or TRBD2 may fit D (5 bases each). V lost 6 bases and J lost 5, with 19 bases in between. Germline assignment: CDR1 SGHTA and CDR2 FQGNSA. This CDR3 spans 15 amino acids. CDR3 coding DNA: TGTGCCAGCAGACCAAGAGGGGACGGCAGGGAGACCCAGTACTTC. As protein: CASRPRGDGRETQYF.